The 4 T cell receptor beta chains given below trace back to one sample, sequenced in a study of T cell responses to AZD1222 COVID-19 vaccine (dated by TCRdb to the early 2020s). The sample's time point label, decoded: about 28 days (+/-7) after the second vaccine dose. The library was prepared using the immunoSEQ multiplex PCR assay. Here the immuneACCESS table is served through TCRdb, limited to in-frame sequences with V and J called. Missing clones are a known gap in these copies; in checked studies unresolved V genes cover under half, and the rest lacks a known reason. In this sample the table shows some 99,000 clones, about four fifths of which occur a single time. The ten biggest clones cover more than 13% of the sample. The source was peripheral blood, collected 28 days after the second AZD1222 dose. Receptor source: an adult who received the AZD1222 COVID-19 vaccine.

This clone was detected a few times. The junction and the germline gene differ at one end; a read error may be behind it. As DNA, the CDR3 is TGTGCCGGGAGAATTGACATTATCCGGGACACCCGTTACAATGAGCAGTTCTTC. Translated: CAGRIDIIRDTRYNEQFF. This chain uses TRBV30 with TRBJ2-1; TRBD1 might be the D (6 bases). The CDR3 runs to 18 residues. CDR1 and CDR2 from the germline V gene are GTSNPN and SVGIG (reference sequence). The whole variable domain, filled in from reference TRBV30 and TRBJ2-1, reads SQTIHQWPATLVQPVGSPLSLECTVEGTSNPNLYWYRQAAGRGLQLLFYSVGIGQISSEVPQNLSASRPQDRQFILSSKKLLLSDSGFYLCAGRIDIIRDTRYNEQFFGPGTRLTVL.

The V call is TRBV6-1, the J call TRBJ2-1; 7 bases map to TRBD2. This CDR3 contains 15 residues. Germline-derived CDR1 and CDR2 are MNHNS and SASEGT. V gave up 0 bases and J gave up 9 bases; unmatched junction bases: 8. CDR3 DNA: TGTGCCAGCAGTGAAGCAGGGGAGGGGCCTACTGAGCAGTTCTTC. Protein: CASSEAGEGPTEQFF.

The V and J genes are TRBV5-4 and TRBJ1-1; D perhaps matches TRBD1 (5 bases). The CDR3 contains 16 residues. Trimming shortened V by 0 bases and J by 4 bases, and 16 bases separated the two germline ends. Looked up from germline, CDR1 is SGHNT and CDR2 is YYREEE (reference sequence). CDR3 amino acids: CASSLAGGRRTTEAFF. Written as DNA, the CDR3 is TGTGCCAGCAGCTTGGCGGGGGGGAGACGGACCACTGAAGCTTTCTTT.

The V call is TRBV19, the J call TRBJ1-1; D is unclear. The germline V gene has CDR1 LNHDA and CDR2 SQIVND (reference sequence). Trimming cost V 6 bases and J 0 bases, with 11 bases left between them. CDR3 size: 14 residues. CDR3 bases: TGTGCCAGTAGGAGGGTACCGATGAACACTGAAGCTTTCTTT. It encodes CASRRVPMNTEAFF.